This TCR beta chain was sequenced for a study of T-cell reconstitution after alpha-beta-depleted transplantation in children. General study findings and limits: Two months or so post-transplant, alpha-beta T cells reportedly derived from several hundred expanded graft clones. T-cell numbers and diversity, one year after transplant, stemmed largely from T cells that were newly produced. Recipient T cells and thymic progenitors that survived gave rise to the high TCRbeta diversity observed at day 60 in some patients.

Germline V gene data show CDR1 as SGHAT and CDR2 as FQNNGV. V dropped 2 bases and J dropped 4; count of bases not matched to a gene: 9. CDR3 length: 18 residues. On this clonotype itself: What it recognizes is unknown.

Using unique molecular identifiers, the investigators prepared the TCRbeta library. One entry per CDR3 protein results from TCRdb running MiXCR on the PCR reads. The repertoire holds fewer than 35,000 distinct CDR3 sequences, with about 18% as singletons. The chain links TRBV11-2 to TRBJ2-3, with TRBD2 matching over 13 bases. The origin of this receptor is a male patient aged 2-9 years who had a stem cell transplant for acute lymphoblastic leukemia, so the T cells may come from the graft donor. Here the sequenced sample was PBMCs, mostly from graft donor cells, taken 60 days after TCRalphabeta/CD19-depleted stem cell transplant. The CDR3 DNA reads TGTGCCAGCAGCTTAATGGGACTAGCGGGACGGGTGCCAGATACGCAGTATTTT. Protein sequence: CASSLMGLAGRVPDTQYF.